The sequence of this T cell receptor beta chain was determined in a study of T cell responses to AZD1222 COVID-19 vaccine. Clones were read by immunoSEQ multiplex PCR, and TCRdb kept only the in-frame ones, dropping some. The sample lists 100,000 to 150,000 clones, 93% occurring once. Notes on this clone: Its cognate antigen is unknown.

Whole-study results and caveats: The reported proportion of spike-specific TCRs targeting unmutated variant regions was nearly half.

The CDR3 consists of 12 residues. V dropped 10 bases and J dropped 11; count of bases not matched to a gene: 7. Germline V gene data show CDR1 as MDHEN and CDR2 as SYDVKM. The source of this sequence is an adult in good health. V is TRBV28 and J is TRBJ2-7; 14 bases fit TRBD2. Source: peripheral blood, taken on day 0 of AZD1222 vaccination. The CDR3 DNA follows: TGTGCCAACTCGGGACTAGCGGGAGTTGAGTACTTC. Amino acid sequence: CANSGLAGVEYF.